This T cell receptor beta chain appears in the sequencing data of a study of T cell responses to AZD1222 COVID-19 vaccine. The CDR3 extends over 12 amino acids. V lost 6 bases and J 1 base, leaving 4 bases between the germline ends. Germline lookup yields CDR1 MNHNY and CDR2 SVGAGI (reference sequence). Method: immunoSEQ multiplex PCR; TCRdb's copy keeps in-frame clones and lacks some. This table holds about 150,000 clones, 80% to 90% found once. The V gene is TRBV6-6, the J gene TRBJ1-5; D gene uncertain. The source material was peripheral blood, sampled on day 0 of AZD1222 vaccination. The sequence came from an adult in good health. CDR3 sequence (DNA): TGTGCCAGCAGCTTCAGCAATCAGCCCCAGCATTTT. Protein product: CASSFSNQPQHF.